This T cell receptor (beta chain) was sequenced during a study of cytomegalovirus exposure and HLA in healthy donors (dated by TCRdb to about 2017). About the study as a whole: According to an earlier analysis of several hundred of the donors, some 180 million T cells yielded some 110 million unique TCR beta sequences and approximately 280 Gb of sequence data. The later analysis used no new phenotypic data to find candidate immune exposures, relying instead on TCR beta sequences and their occurrence across donors. All discovery cohort repertoires had been generated using a single sequencing platform. The genetic ancestry cluster associated with self-reported Caucasian donors included 65% to 90% of the roughly 410 genotyped donors. High-throughput TCR immunosequencing, statistical association of individual TCRs with disease status, and machine learning were combined to predict cytomegalovirus infection status. A handful of DR-DQ haplotypes were handled as single units for association and clustering because linkage in the cohort was strong. Typing coverage varied by locus: about 629-640 donors for A, B, C, DRB1 and DQB1; approximately 520 for DQA1; approximately 610 for DPA1; 400 to 480 for DPB1. In addition to the first cohort of 650 to 800 subjects, a separate validation cohort of 130 or so different subjects was used. In a later genetic analysis, genome-wide SNP genotypes for about 55% of the roughly 700 donors were used, and that subset was treated as a discovery cohort. Donor age, sex, ethnicity and CMV serostatus were compiled alongside the repertoire data. Both class I and class II loci were covered by HLA typing, at four-digit resolution. In a later analysis, previously published TCR beta repertoires from roughly 710 donors were re-analyzed and high-resolution HLA genotyping was added so that TCR occurrence patterns could be studied. An earlier analysis of a few hundred of the donors applied high-throughput TCR beta sequencing to assess whether each TCR beta V gene segment acted as functional or pseudogenic. On average, roughly 250,000 unique TCR beta nucleotide sequences were sequenced per donor among 350 to 400 genotyped donors of the cohort, with around 19% of those sequences being non-productive. The aim of the study was to test whether cataloging public T cell receptors could identify signatures of past pathogen exposure. An early release covering some 640 HLA-typed donors comprised about 300 gigabases of sequencing data and roughly 86 million unique TCR sequences. Using immunosequencing, the study profiled T cell repertoires from 640 or so subjects and related those repertoires to cytomegalovirus serostatus. The investigation overall reported the following: In vitro tests confirmed that a few of the cytomegalovirus-associated TCR beta chains recognize cytomegalovirus antigens. The study listed 164 TCR beta chains as associated with cytomegalovirus. When HLA alleles, especially DR and DQ, strongly co-occurred, TCR associations were difficult to assign to individual alleles. Roughly uniform sequencing depth across donors was assumed in presence/absence analyses, although this assumption may not hold. CMV serostatus was the only immune exposure information available for the cohort. According to a later analysis, most CMV-associated TCR beta chains appeared to be HLA-restricted, and the HLA associations seemed to be driven largely by CMV exposure. A further reported finding was that TCR beta sequences accurately predicted the HLA-A and HLA-B alleles for most subjects in the first cohort. Broadly in line with IMGT annotations, most TCR beta V segments showed up in productive rearrangements about 87% or about 30% of the time in an earlier analysis of about 500 of the donors. Only TCR beta chains were sequenced in this cohort, and the absence of alpha or paired-chain data limited detectable features. Most TCR sequences were seen in very few donors, while some public TCRs were found in many individuals. Because HLA typing was missing for some donors at each locus, association tests included only the typed subset. The sequencing pipeline was judged likely to have produced a cluster of highly shared sequence variants as a technical artifact. A later analysis reported that several top co-occurrence clusters appeared linked to parvovirus B19, influenza, CMV and Epstein-Barr virus. In a later genetic analysis, a missense DCLRE1C variant was associated with V-gene and J-gene trimming of TCR beta chains, and the association was replicated in an independent cohort. In a later analysis, the rate of TCR association differed among HLA loci, with DRB1 alleles having the most associated TCRs and HLA-C alleles having the fewest. At a false discovery rate of 0.05, a later analysis linked 16,951 TCR beta sequences to specific HLA alleles. In a later analysis, HLA-associated TCR beta chains showed more clonal expansion and lower generation probabilities than non-associated chains that were equally common. The classifier was reported to diagnose cytomegalovirus status with high specificity and sensitivity in both the original and validation cohorts. It was suggested by the authors that the approach could potentially be generalized to other disease states and immunological phenotypes. A later genetic analysis reported fewer N-insertions in productive TCRs among donors in an Asian-associated ancestry cluster than the roughly 700-donor mean. Because the 87-base-pair reads could not distinguish some IMGT-functional V segments, including TRBV6-2 and TRBV6-3, those segments were excluded. Linkage disequilibrium might explain the correlated functional status among segregating V segments, but an unknown experimental factor could not be excluded. About 17 rarely observed V segments, including chromosome 9 orphons, were excluded from the earlier analysis of several hundred of the donors because counts were too low.

Notes on this clone: The target of this receptor is not known. No base-level quality is on record; no much larger clone is a single base apart.

The cohort was made up of roughly 670 healthy bone marrow donors. Cohort members were all nominally healthy when sampled, although unrecorded immune exposures were likely present. The donor was CMV seronegative and was included in the group of 352 seronegative cohort members. Every donor gave a peripheral blood sample, and the peripheral blood mononuclear cells from that sample were used for TCR beta sequencing. Genomic DNA was extracted from the blood cell samples with the Qiagen DNeasy Blood Extraction Kit. Libraries were prepared through the immunoSEQ multiplex PCR assay. A mixture of 60 forward primers for TCR Vbeta segments and 13 reverse primers for TCR Jbeta segments was used in the multiplex PCR. Amplification of the CDR3 region of rearranged TCR beta genes was performed with a multiplex PCR assay on genomic DNA. Amplified TCR beta libraries were sequenced as 87-base-pair reads on the Illumina HiSeq System. As for how the authors treated the data: A later analysis tallied roughly 76 million unique TCR beta chains across the 666 repertoires, and 10 million to 11 million of those chains were shared by two or more donors. Raw reads were error-corrected and collapsed into unique sequences by a nearest-neighbor algorithm in which closely related sequences were merged to remove PCR and sequencing errors. Alignment of CDR3 sequences to IMGT reference sequences was used to assign V, D and J gene segments. Each retained sequence needed at least a six-nucleotide match to both a V gene segment and a J gene segment. A rearrangement was called productive if the CDR3 had no stop codons and remained in frame with V and J, and every other rearrangement was called non-productive. CDR3 was defined according to IMGT convention as the region running from the second conserved V-encoded cysteine to the conserved J-encoded phenylalanine. The earlier analysis of 587 of the donors excluded sequences that lacked an unambiguous match to a single V gene segment. An earlier analysis of approximately 590 of the donors called V segments functional above 56.7% productive rearrangements and segregating when the between-donor standard deviation exceeded 5%. A statistical classification framework was built for diagnosing cytomegalovirus status from the catalog of TCR beta chain sequences. V and J gene assignment, in a later analysis, came from comparing TCR nucleotide sequences with IMGT/GENE-DB human TR gene sequences. A later analysis assigned CDR3 sequences and most-parsimonious VDJ recombination scenarios with the TCRdist pipeline. In a later analysis, each TCR beta chain was defined by its CDR3 amino acid sequence together with its V-gene family, and reads lacking a unique V-gene family were excluded. As a way to deal with suspected cross-contamination and a sequencing artifact, a later analysis dropped roughly 600 nucleotide sequences that were highly shared and had low generation probability. For each public chain, a later analysis derived a clonal expansion index from normalized ranks of inferred template counts within each repertoire. In a later analysis, generation probabilities were computed with a VDJ recombination model fitted to out-of-frame rearrangements, and the resulting probabilities were checked against IGoR. In a later analysis, hypergeometric tests were used to score TCR-TCR, TCR-HLA and TCR-CMV co-occurrence, with a repertoire-size bias correction applied to TCR pairs. To estimate false discovery rates, a later analysis permuted the HLA or CMV assignments 20 times. In a later analysis, co-occurring TCRs were grouped using DBSCAN, and TCRdist sequence similarity was added for clustering within HLA-allele-positive subsets. Co-occurrence clustering excluded repertoires with fewer than 30,000 or more than 120,000 public chains, plus five with anomalous nucleotide sharing. Entries here come from immuneACCESS through TCRdb and include only in-frame sequences with V and J called. Some clones fail to appear in such tables; in the studies checked, an unresolved V gene covers under half of the shortfall, and the cause of the remainder is unknown. That table is the source of V, J and clone size, and D and trimming were worked out from the DNA. The sample table records over 150,000 clones; more than 80% of these occur just once. The ten largest make up approximately 2.1% of the sample.

The germline V gene sets CDR1 to KGHSH and CDR2 to LQKENI. V ends up 2 bases short and J 5 bases short, with an unmatched junction base count of 14. The CDR3 goes from the cysteine to the phenylalanine over 18 residues. Of all the DNA, just the CDR3 is kept, 54 bases in frame from base 1. The source of this sequence is a woman between 18 and 29 years old in good health and CMV-seronegative. This chain is built from TRBV18 and TRBJ1-4; TRBD1 lines up with 7 middle nucleotides. Sequenced input: PBMCs. The CDR3 corresponds to CASSPARYNRGANEKLFF. The nucleotide sequence is TGTGCCAGCTCACCAGCCCGCTATAACAGGGGAGCCAATGAAAAACTGTTTTTT. Outside the CDR3, residues come from the reference TRBV18 and TRBJ1-4 proteins, so the full variable domain is: NAGVMQNPRHLVRRRGQEARLRCSPMKGHSHVYWYRQLPEEGLKFMVYLQKENIIDESGMPKERFSAEFPKEGPSILRIQQVVRGDSAAYFCASSPARYNRGANEKLFFGSGTQLSVL.